The sequence of this TCR beta chain was determined in a study of blood T cell repertoires in COVID-19. Whole-study context: Nucleic acid was either cDNA or gDNA, and it came from T cells, B-cell-depleted T cells, or PBMCs.

Authors' analysis steps: Amplification with reference gene primers provided the estimates of nucleated cell counts. Produced via immunoSEQ multiplex PCR; TCRdb's table is partial and in-frame only. V and J calls and clone size are copied from that table; D and trimming were computed from the DNA. The sample records 300,000 to 400,000 clones, 87% being singletons. The TCR originated in an older woman with COVID-19, enrolled during active disease. Input material: peripheral blood.

The CDR3 DNA reads as TGTGCCAGCAGTAGCCGGGGAATTACGGGCACCGGGGAGCTGTTTTTT. This gives the protein CASSSRGITGTGELFF. V gene TRBV6-4 combines with J gene TRBJ2-2, with D tentatively TRBD2 (5 bases). Looked up from germline, CDR1 is MRHNA and CDR2 is SNTAGT. The ends were cut back, 5 bases at V and 4 bases at J, with 17 bases in the middle. CDR3 length equals 16 residues.